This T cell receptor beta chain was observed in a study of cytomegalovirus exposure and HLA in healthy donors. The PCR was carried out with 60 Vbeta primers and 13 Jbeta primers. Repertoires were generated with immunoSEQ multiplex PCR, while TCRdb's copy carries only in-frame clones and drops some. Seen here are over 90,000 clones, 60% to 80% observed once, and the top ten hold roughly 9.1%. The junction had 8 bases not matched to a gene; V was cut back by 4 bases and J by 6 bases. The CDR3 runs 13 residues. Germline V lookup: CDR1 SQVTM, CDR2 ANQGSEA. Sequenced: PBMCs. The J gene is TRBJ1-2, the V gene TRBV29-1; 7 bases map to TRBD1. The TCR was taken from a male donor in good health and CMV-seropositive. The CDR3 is CSVATGDRHGYTF. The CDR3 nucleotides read TGCAGCGTTGCAACAGGGGACAGACATGGCTACACCTTC.